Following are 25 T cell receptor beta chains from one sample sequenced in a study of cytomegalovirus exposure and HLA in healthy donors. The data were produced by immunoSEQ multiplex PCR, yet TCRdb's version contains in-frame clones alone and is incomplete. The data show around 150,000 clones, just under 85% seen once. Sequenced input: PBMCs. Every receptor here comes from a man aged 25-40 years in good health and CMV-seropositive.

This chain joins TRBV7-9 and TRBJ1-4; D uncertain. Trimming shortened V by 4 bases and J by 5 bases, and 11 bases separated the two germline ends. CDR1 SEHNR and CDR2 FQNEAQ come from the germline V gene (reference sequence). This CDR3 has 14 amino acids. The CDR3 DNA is TGTGCCAGCAGCTGGGCAGAGCTAAATGAAAAACTGTTTTTT. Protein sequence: CASSWAELNEKLFF.

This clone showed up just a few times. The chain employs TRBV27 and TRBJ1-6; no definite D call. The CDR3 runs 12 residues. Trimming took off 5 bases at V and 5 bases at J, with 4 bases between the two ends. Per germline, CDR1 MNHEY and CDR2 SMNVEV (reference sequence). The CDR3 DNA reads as TGTGCCAGCAGTCTAAATAATTCACCCCTCCACTTT. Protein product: CASSLNNSPLHF.

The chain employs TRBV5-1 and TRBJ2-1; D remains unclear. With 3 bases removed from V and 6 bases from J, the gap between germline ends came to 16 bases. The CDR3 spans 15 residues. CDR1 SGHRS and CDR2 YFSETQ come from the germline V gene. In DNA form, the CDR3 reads TGCGCCAGCAGCTGGCGTGGTGCAGACTCCAATGAGCAGTTCTTC. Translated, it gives CASSWRGADSNEQFF.

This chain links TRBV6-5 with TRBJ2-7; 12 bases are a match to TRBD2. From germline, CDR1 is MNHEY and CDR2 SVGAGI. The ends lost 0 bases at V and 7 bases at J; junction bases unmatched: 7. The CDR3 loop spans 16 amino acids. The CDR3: CASSYSGLAGTYEQYF. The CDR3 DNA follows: TGTGCCAGCAGTTACTCCGGACTAGCGGGGACTTATGAGCAGTACTTC.

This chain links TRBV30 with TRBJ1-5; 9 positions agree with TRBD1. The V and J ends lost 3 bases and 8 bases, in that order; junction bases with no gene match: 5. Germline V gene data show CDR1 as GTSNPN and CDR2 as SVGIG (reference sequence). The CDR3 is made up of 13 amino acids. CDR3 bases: TGTGCCTGGAGCGACAGGGGGATCGAGCCCCAGCATTTT. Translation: CAWSDRGIEPQHF.

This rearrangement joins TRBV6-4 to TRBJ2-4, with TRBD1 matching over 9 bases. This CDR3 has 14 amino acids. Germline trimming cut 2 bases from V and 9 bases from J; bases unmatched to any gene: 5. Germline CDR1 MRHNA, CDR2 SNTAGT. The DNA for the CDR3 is TGTGCCAGCAGTGACGGGACAGGGAGTGGCATTCAGTACTTC. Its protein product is CASSDGTGSGIQYF.

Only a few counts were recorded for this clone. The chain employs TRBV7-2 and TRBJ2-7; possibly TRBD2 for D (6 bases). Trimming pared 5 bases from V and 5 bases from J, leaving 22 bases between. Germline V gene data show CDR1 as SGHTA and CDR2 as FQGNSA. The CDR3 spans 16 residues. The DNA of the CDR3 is TGTGCCAGCAGCCCTAGTCGGGACTCGGCCCCGGACGAGCAGTACTTC. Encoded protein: CASSPSRDSAPDEQYF.

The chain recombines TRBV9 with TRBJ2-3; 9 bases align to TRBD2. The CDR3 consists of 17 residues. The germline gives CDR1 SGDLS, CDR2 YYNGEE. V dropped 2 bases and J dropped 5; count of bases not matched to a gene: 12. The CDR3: CASSVVGRGGLRDTQYF. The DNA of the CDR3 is TGTGCCAGCAGCGTGGTCGGGCGGGGGGGCCTTCGAGATACGCAGTATTTT.

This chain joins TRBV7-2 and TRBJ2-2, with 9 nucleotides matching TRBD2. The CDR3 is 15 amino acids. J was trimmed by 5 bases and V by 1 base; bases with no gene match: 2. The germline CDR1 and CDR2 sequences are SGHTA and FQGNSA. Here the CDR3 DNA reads TGTGCCAGCAGCTTAGTCCTAGCGGGGACCGGGGAGCTGTTTTTT. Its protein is CASSLVLAGTGELFF.

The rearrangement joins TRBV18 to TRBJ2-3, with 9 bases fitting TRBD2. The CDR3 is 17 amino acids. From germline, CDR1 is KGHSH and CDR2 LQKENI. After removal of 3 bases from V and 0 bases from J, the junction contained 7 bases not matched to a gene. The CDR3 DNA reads TGTGCCAGCTCACCCCTTGGACTAGCGCAAAGCACAGATACGCAGTATTTT. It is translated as CASSPLGLAQSTDTQYF.

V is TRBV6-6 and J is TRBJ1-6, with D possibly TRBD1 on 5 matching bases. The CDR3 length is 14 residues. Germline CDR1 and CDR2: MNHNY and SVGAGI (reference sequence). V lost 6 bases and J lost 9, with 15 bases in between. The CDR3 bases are TGTGCCAGCAGCATAGACAGAAGGCTTTCACCCCTCCACTTT. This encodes CASSIDRRLSPLHF.

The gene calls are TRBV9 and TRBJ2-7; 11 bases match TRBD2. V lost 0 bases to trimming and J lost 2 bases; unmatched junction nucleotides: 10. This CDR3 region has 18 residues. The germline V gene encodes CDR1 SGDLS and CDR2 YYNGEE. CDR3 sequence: CASSVATSSGGSPYEQYF. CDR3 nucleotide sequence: TGTGCCAGCAGCGTAGCCACCTCTAGCGGGGGGTCCCCCTACGAGCAGTACTTC.

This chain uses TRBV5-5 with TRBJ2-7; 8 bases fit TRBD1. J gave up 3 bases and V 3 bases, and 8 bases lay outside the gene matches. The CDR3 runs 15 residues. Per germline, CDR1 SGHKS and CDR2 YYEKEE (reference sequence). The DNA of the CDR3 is TGTGCCAGCAGCTCATCCCTCGGACAGGGCTACGAGCAGTACTTC. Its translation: CASSSSLGQGYEQYF.

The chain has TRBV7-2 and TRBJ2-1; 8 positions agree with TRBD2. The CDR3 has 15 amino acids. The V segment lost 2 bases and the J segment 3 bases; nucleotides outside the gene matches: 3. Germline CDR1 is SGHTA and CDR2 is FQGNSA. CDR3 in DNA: TGTGCCAGCAGCTTACAGGCGGGGGGCTACAATGAGCAGTTCTTC. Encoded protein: CASSLQAGGYNEQFF.

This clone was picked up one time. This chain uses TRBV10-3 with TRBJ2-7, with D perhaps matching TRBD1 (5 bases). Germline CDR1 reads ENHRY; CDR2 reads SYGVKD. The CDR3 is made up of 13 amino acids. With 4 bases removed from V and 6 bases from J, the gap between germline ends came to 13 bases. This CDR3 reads CAISGSAGPEQYF. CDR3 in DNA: TGTGCCATCAGTGGTTCTGCAGGGCCCGAGCAGTACTTC.

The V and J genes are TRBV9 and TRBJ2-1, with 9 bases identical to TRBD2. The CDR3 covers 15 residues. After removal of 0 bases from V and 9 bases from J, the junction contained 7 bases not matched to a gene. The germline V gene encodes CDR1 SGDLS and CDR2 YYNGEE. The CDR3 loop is CASSVVERGEGEQFF. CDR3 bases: TGTGCCAGCAGCGTAGTAGAGCGGGGGGAAGGTGAGCAGTTCTTC.

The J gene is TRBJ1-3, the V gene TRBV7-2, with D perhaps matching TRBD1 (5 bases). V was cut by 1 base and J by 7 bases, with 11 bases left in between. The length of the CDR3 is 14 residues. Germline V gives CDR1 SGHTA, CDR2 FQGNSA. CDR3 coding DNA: TGTGCCAGCAGCTTAGGGGGCAGCCGGAACACCATATATTTT. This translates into CASSLGGSRNTIYF. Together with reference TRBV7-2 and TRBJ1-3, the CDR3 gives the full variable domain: GAGVSQSPSNKVTEKGKDVELRCDPISGHTALYWYRQSLGQGLEFLIYFQGNSAPDKSGLPSDRFSAERTGGSVSTLTIQRTQQEDSAVYLCASSLGGSRNTIYFGEGSWLTVV.

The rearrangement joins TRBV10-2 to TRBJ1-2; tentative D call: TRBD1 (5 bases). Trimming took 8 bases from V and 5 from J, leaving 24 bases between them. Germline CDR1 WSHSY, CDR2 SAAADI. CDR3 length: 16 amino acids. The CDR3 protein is CASSTGRGGFYYGYTF. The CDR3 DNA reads TGCGCCAGCTCCACCGGGAGGGGCGGATTCTATTATGGCTACACCTTC.

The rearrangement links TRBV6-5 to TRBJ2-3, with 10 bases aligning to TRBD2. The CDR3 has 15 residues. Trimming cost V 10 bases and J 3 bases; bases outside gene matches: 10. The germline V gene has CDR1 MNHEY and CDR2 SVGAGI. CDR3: CATSNSGGLTDTQYF. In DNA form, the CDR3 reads TGTGCCACATCGAATAGCGGGGGGTTAACAGATACGCAGTATTTT.

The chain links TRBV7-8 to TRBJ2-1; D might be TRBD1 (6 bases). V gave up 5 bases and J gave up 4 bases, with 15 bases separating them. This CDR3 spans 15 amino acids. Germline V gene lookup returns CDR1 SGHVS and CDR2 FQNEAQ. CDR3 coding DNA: TGTGCCAGCAGCCCCAGGGGACCGGGTTACAATGAGCAGTTCTTC. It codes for CASSPRGPGYNEQFF.

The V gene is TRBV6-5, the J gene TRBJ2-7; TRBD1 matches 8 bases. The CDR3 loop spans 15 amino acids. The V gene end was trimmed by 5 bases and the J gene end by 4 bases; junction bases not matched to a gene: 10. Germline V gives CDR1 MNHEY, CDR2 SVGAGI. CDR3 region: CASSKTGGLLYEQYF. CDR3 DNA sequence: TGTGCCAGCAGTAAAACAGGGGGGCTGTTGTACGAGCAGTACTTC.

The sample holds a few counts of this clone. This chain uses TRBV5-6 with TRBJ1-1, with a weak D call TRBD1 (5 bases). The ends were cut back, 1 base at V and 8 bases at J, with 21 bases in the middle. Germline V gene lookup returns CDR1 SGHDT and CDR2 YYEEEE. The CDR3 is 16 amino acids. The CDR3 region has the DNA TGTGCCAGCAGCTTGAGAGGCTGGACACCCGTAAGGGAAGCTTTCTTT. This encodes CASSLRGWTPVREAFF.

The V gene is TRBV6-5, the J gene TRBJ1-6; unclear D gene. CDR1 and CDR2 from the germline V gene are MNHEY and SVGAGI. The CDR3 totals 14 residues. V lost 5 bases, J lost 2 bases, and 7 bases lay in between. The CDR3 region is CASSPTPYNSPLHF. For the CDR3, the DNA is TGTGCCAGCAGTCCGACACCCTATAATTCACCCCTCCACTTT.

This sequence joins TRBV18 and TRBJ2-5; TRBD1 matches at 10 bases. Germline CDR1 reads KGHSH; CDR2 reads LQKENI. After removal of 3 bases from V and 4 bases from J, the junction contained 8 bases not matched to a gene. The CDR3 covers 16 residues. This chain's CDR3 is CASSPPGDRGGETQYF. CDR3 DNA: TGTGCCAGCTCACCGCCGGGGGACAGGGGAGGAGAGACCCAGTACTTC. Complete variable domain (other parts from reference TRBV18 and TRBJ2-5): NAGVMQNPRHLVRRRGQEARLRCSPMKGHSHVYWYRQLPEEGLKFMVYLQKENIIDESGMPKERFSAEFPKEGPSILRIQQVVRGDSAAYFCASSPPGDRGGETQYFGPGTRLLVL.

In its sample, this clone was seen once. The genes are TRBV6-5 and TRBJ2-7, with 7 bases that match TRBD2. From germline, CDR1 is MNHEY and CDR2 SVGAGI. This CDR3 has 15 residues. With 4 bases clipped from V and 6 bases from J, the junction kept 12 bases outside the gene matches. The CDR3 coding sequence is TGTGCCAGCAGTTGGGGCGGGGGACCCACCGGCGAGCAGTACTTC. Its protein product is CASSWGGGPTGEQYF.